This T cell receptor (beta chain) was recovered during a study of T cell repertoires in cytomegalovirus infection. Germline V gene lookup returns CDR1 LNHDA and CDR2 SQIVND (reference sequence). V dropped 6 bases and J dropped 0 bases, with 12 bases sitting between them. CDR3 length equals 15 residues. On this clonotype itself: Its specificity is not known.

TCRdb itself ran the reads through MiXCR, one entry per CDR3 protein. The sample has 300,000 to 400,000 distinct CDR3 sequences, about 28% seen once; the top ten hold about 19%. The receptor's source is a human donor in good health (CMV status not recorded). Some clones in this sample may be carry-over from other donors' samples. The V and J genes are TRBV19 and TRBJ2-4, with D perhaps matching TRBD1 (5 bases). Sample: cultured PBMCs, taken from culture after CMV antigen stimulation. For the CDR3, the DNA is TGTGCCAGTAGCTTACAGGCTCTAGCCAAAAACATTCAGTACTTC. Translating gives CASSLQALAKNIQYF.